Below, 9 T cell receptor beta chains from the same sample are listed, as sequenced in a study of T-cell memory formation after mild COVID-19. Each CDR3 protein is one row after TCRdb ran MiXCR on the 5' RACE reads. The table has hundreds of thousands of distinct CDR3 sequences, 20% to 25% seen once. Material for sequencing was PBMCs or a T cell subset sorted from them (not recorded which). All receptors come from an adult woman who had mild COVID-19 (a few samples of this study predate the infection). Cell type and time point are not known.

The sample holds a few counts of this clonotype. This rearrangement joins TRBV11-2 to TRBJ2-5, with 7 bases identical to TRBD2. The CDR3 spans 16 residues. Germline values: CDR1 SGHAT, CDR2 FQNNGV. With V trimmed by 4 bases and J by 4 bases, 12 bases remained unmatched. The CDR3, as DNA: TGTGCCAGCAGCTCTCTGAAAGGCGGGGGATTAGAGACCCAGTACTTC. This sequence encodes CASSSLKGGGLETQYF.

This clonotype came up a few times. The V and J genes are TRBV7-9 and TRBJ2-6; 7 nucleotides line up with TRBD1. The CDR3 length is 16 residues. Trimming removed 2 bases from V and 2 bases from J; junction bases left unmatched: 3. The germline V gene has CDR1 SEHNR and CDR2 FQNEAQ (reference sequence). The CDR3 loop reads CASSLTGTAGANVLTF. The CDR3 nucleotides are TGTGCCAGCAGCTTAACCGGGACAGCTGGGGCCAACGTCCTGACTTTC.

The V call is TRBV12-3 or TRBV12-4, the J call TRBJ1-4; TRBD1 is a possible D gene (6 bases). V was trimmed by 6 bases and J by 6 bases, leaving 14 bases between them. This CDR3 comprises 14 residues. CDR3 sequence reads: CASSEGGPDEKLFF. The DNA for the CDR3 is TGTGCCAGCAGCGAAGGGGGACCGGATGAAAAACTGTTTTTT.

This clonotype showed up many times. The V call is TRBV29-1, the J call TRBJ2-2, with 9 nucleotides matching TRBD1. CDR3 length equals 15 residues. Germline values: CDR1 SQVTM, CDR2 ANQGSEA. J was trimmed by 6 bases and V by 3 bases; bases with no gene match: 8. The chain's CDR3 is CSVEKGQGKAGELFF. CDR3 in DNA: TGCAGCGTTGAGAAAGGACAGGGGAAAGCCGGGGAGCTGTTTTTT.

This chain connects TRBV5-1 to TRBJ1-1; possible D gene TRBD1, 6 bases. Trimming removed 6 bases from V and 5 bases from J, with 17 bases in between. The germline V gene encodes CDR1 SGHRS and CDR2 YFSETQ. The CDR3 totals 14 residues. The DNA of the CDR3 is TGCGCCAGCACTTCAACAGGGAGGATTACTGAAGCTTTCTTT. This codes for CASTSTGRITEAFF.

V gene TRBV30 combines with J gene TRBJ1-2, with no clear D. The CDR3 sequence is 12 residues long. Trimming shortened V by 1 base and J by 2 bases, and 5 bases separated the two germline ends. The germline CDR1 and CDR2 sequences are GTSNPN and SVGIG (reference sequence). The CDR3 is CAWSDLNYGYTF. DNA for the CDR3: TGTGCCTGGAGTGACCTCAACTATGGCTACACCTTC.

This sequence joins TRBV7-6 and TRBJ2-1, with TRBD1 identical over 9 bases. Trimming at V came to 4 bases and at J to 4 bases, leaving 5 bases not matched to a gene. The CDR3 covers 15 residues. CDR1 SGHVS and CDR2 FNYEAQ come from the germline V gene. Here the CDR3 reads CASSSGTGKYNEQFF. The CDR3 nucleotides are TGTGCCAGCAGCTCCGGGACAGGGAAGTACAATGAGCAGTTCTTC.

The chain links TRBV5-1 to TRBJ1-1, with a tentative D call TRBD1 (5 bases). CDR1 is SGHRS and CDR2 is YFSETQ in the germline V gene. Trimming took 1 base from V and 6 from J, leaving 16 bases between them. The CDR3 is 15 residues long. Here the CDR3 reads CASSLSAGGKAEAFF. The CDR3, as DNA: TGCGCCAGCAGCTTGAGTGCCGGGGGAAAAGCTGAAGCTTTCTTT.

The V call is TRBV12-3 or TRBV12-4, the J call TRBJ1-2; D might be TRBD1 (6 bases). This CDR3 comprises 13 residues. V was trimmed by 7 bases and J by 8 bases, leaving 17 bases between them. CDR3: CASTLGTSAGYTF. Written as DNA, the CDR3 is TGTGCCAGCACATTGGGGACATCAGCAGGCTACACCTTC.